Reported below is one T cell receptor beta chain. These data originate in a study of OX40 agonist ivuxolimab in advanced cancers. Study summary: The dose-escalation cohort had hepatocellular carcinoma, melanoma, renal cell or head and neck cancer.

CDR3 length: 14 residues. V was pared by 4 bases and J by 0 bases, with 9 bases between. The germline V gene encodes CDR1 SGHDT and CDR2 YYEEEE. Generated by immunoSEQ multiplex PCR, the TCRdb table keeps only in-frame clones and is missing some. The data hold roughly 64,000 clones, with 75% to 90% observed a single time. This clonotype was sampled from an adult with an advanced solid tumor such as melanoma, head and neck, liver or kidney cancer. The rearrangement uses TRBV5-6 and TRBJ2-3, with D tentatively TRBD2 (5 bases). Material: CD4+ or CD8+ T cells sorted from blood, obtained in a trial of the OX40 agonist ivuxolimab. CDR3 sequence: CASSEDLSTDTQYF. In DNA form, the CDR3 reads TGTGCCAGCAGCGAGGACTTAAGCACAGATACGCAGTATTTT.